What follows describes a single TCR beta chain. This sample is drawn from a study of cytomegalovirus exposure and HLA in healthy donors. CDR1 is MDHEN, CDR2 SYDVKM, per germline. Between the trimmed V and J ends, which lost 2 bases and 1 base, there was a span of 8 bases. The CDR3 extends over 14 amino acids. Both 60 Vbeta primers and 13 Jbeta primers went into the PCR. The assay was immunoSEQ multiplex PCR, and TCRdb's table has in-frame clones only and misses some. The table lists some 120,000 clones, 8.5% of them singletons. J is TRBJ1-2 and V is TRBV28; D gene unclear. This clonotype originated in a man aged 40-49 years in good health and CMV-seronegative. Material: PBMCs. CDR3 in DNA: TGTGCCAGCAGTTTACCGGGAATTAACTATGGCTACACCTTC. Translating it yields CASSLPGINYGYTF.